This T cell receptor (beta chain) comes out of a study of T cell responses to AZD1222 COVID-19 vaccine. TCRdb keeps only in-frame clones here, not all; method: immunoSEQ multiplex PCR. This table holds around 100,000 clones, over 80% found once. CDR3 length: 18 amino acids. V shed 4 bases and J shed 1 base, with 19 bases lying between them. In germline, CDR1 is MNHEY, CDR2 SMNVEV (reference sequence). The source of this sequence is an adult in good health. Specimen: peripheral blood, collected on day 0 of AZD1222 vaccination. The V call is TRBV27, the J call TRBJ2-2; D is perhaps TRBD1 (5 bases). The CDR3 sequence is CASSSHLGQGRNTGELFF. DNA of the CDR3: TGTGCCAGCAGTTCCCATTTGGGGCAGGGCCGGAACACCGGGGAGCTGTTTTTT.